This T cell receptor (beta chain) was recovered during a study of blood T cell repertoires in COVID-19. This CDR3 comprises 13 residues. CDR1 is KGHDR and CDR2 is SFDVKD in the germline V gene. Trimming pared 4 bases from V and 4 bases from J, leaving 7 bases between. Method: immunoSEQ multiplex PCR; TCRdb's copy keeps in-frame clones and lacks some. There are 110,000 to 150,000 clones in the sample; about 86% occur only once, and around 10% lies in the top ten. The source of this sequence is a man in his forties or fifties who had recovered from COVID-19. V gene TRBV24-1 combines with J gene TRBJ1-5; D is unclear. Sequenced: PBMCs or T cells enriched from blood (not recorded which). CDR3 DNA sequence: TGTGCCACCAGTGAACCCGGGAATCAGCCCCAGCATTTT. This translates into CATSEPGNQPQHF.